This T cell receptor (beta chain) was recorded in a study of T cell repertoires in cytomegalovirus infection. Study as a whole: Peptides in the study included HLA-C-restricted and HLA-B-restricted CMV epitopes. CMV infection together with matching HLA type was indicated by public TCR beta signatures.

Trimming took off 6 bases at V and 8 bases at J, with 20 bases between the two ends. Germline V gene sequence: CDR1 DFQATT, CDR2 SNEGSKA (reference sequence). The CDR3 sequence is 14 residues long. Each CDR3 protein gets one entry after TCRdb re-called the reads with MiXCR. The sample has about 37,000 distinct CDR3 sequences; about 54% are singletons. Notes on this clonotype: Its antigen remains unknown.

Points from the study as a whole: Identification of carriers of CMV plus the relevant HLA was achieved through cumulative public TCR beta family frequency. Clonotype analysis showed dominance of the ex vivo response by HLA-C-restricted CMV-specific TCR beta clonotypes.

The chain recombines TRBV20-1 with TRBJ2-1; perhaps TRBD2 as D (6 bases). The clonotype originates from a human donor in good health (CMV status not recorded). Some clones in this sample may be carry-over from other donors' samples. The source was CD8+ T cells from cultured PBMCs, collected from culture after CMV antigen stimulation. DNA of the CDR3: TGCAGTGCCCCCGGGGGAGGAGAGGGCGATGAGCAGTTCTTC. It is translated as CSAPGGGEGDEQFF.